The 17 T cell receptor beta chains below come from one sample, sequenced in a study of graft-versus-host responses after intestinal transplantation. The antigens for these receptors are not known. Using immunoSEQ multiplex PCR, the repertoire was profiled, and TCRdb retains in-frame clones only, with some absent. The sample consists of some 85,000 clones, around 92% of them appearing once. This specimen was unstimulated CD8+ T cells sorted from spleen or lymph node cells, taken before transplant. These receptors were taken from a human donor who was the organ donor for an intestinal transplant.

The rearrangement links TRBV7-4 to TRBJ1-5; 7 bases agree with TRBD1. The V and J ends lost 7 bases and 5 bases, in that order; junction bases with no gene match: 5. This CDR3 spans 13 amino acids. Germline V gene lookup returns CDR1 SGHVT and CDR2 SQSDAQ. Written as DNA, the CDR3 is TGTGCCAGCATCTGGCAGGGGGATCAGCCCCAGCATTTT. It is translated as CASIWQGDQPQHF.

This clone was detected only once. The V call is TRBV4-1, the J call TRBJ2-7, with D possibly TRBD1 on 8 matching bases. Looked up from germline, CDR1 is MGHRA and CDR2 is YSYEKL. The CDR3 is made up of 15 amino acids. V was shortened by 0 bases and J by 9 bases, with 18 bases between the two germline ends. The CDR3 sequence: CASSQEWQGAGAQYF. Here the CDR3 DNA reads TGCGCCAGCAGCCAAGAATGGCAGGGGGCGGGGGCGCAGTACTTC.

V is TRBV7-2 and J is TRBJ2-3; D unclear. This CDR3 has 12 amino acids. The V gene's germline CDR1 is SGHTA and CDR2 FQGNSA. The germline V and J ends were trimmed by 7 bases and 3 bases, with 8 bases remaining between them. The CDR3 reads CASTDWTDTQYF. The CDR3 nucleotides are TGTGCCAGCACCGACTGGACAGATACGCAGTATTTT.

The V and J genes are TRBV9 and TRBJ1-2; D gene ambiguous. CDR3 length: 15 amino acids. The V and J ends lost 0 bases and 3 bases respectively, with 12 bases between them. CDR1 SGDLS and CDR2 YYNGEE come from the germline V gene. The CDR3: CASSVENPGYYGYTF. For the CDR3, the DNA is TGTGCCAGCAGCGTAGAAAACCCGGGGTACTATGGCTACACCTTC.

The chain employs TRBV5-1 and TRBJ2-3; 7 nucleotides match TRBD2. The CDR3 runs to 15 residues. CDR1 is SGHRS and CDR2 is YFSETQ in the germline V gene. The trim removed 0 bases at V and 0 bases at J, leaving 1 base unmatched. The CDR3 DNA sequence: TGCGCCAGCAGCTTGGCGGGGGGAAGCACAGATACGCAGTATTTT. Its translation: CASSLAGGSTDTQYF.

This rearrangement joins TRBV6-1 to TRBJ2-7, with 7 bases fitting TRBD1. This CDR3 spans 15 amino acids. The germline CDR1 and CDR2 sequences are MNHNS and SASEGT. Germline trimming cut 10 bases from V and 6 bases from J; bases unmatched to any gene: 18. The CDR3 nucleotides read TGTGCCATCCCTCAATTGACAGGGTCGGCGGGCGAGCAGTACTTC. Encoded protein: CAIPQLTGSAGEQYF.

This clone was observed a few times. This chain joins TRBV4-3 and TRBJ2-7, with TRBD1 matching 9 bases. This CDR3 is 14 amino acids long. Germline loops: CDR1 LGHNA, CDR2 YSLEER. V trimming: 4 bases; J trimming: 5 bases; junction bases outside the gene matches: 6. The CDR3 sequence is CASSPRDRANEQYF. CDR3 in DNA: TGCGCCAGCAGCCCCCGGGACAGGGCCAACGAGCAGTACTTC.

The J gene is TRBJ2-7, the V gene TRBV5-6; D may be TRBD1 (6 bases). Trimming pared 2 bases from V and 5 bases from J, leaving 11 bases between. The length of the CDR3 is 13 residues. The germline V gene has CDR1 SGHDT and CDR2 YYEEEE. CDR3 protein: CASSFEGGHEQYF. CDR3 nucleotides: TGTGCCAGCAGCTTTGAAGGGGGACACGAGCAGTACTTC.

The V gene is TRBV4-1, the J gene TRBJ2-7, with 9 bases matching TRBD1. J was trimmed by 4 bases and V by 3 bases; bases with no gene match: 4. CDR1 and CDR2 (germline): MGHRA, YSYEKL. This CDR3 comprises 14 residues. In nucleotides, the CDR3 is TGCGCCAGCAGCCACGACGGGACAGGGTACGAGCAGTACTTC. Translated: CASSHDGTGYEQYF.

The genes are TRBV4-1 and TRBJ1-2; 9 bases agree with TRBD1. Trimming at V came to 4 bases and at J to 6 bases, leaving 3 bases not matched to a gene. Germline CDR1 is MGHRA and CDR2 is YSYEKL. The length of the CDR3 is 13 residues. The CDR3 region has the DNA TGCGCCAGCAGCCCGCGACAGGGGGATGGCTACACCTTC. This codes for CASSPRQGDGYTF.

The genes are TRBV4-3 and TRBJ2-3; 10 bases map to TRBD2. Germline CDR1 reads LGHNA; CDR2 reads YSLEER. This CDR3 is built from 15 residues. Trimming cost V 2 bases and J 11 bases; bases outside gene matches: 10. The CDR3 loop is CASSQTSGVGDGQYF. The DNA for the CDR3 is TGCGCCAGCAGCCAAACTAGCGGGGTTGGGGATGGGCAGTATTTT.

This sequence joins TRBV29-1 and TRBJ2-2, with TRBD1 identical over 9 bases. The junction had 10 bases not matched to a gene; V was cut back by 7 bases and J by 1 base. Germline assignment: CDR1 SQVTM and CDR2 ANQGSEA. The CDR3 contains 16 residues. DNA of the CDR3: TGCAGCGCTACAGGGGGCCCCTTTCAGAACACCGGGGAGCTGTTTTTT. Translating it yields CSATGGPFQNTGELFF.

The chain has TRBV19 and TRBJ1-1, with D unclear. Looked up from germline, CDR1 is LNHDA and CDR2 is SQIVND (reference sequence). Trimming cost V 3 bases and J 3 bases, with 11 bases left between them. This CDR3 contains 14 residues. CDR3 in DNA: TGTGCCAGTAGTATCTGGGCGCCGGACACTGAAGCTTTCTTT. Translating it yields CASSIWAPDTEAFF.

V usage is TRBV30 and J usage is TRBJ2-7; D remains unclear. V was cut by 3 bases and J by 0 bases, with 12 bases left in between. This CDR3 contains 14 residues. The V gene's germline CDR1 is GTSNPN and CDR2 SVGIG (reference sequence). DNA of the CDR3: TGTGCCTGGAGAGCCGAACAGAGCTCCTACGAGCAGTACTTC. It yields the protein CAWRAEQSSYEQYF. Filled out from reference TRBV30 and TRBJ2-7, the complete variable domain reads SQTIHQWPATLVQPVGSPLSLECTVEGTSNPNLYWYRQAAGRGLQLLFYSVGIGQISSEVPQNLSASRPQDRQFILSSKKLLLSDSGFYLCAWRAEQSSYEQYFGPGTRLTVT.

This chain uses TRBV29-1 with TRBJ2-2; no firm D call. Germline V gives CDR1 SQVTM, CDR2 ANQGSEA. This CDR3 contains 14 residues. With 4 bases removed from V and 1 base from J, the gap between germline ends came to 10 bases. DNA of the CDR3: TGCAGCGTTGTGATCGCACTGAACACCGGGGAGCTGTTTTTT. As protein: CSVVIALNTGELFF.

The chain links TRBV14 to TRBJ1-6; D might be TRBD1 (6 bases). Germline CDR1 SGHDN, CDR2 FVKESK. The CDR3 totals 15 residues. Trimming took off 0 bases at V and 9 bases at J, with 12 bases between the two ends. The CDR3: CASSQDTGFFSPLHF. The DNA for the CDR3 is TGTGCCAGCAGCCAAGATACAGGGTTTTTTTCACCCCTCCACTTT. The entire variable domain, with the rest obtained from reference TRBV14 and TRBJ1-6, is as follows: EAGVTQFPSHSVIEKGQTVTLRCDPISGHDNLYWYRRVMGKEIKFLLHFVKESKQDESGMPNNRFLAERTGGTYSTLKVQPAELEDSGVYFCASSQDTGFFSPLHFGNGTRLTVT.

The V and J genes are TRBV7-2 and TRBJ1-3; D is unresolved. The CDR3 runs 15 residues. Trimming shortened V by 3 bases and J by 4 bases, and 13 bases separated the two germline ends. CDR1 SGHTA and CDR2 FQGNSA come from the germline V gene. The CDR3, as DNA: TGTGCCAGCAGCTTCGAGAATTCGGGAGGAAACACCATATATTTT. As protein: CASSFENSGGNTIYF.